One and the same sample provided the 25 T cell receptor beta chains below, sequenced in a study of cytomegalovirus exposure and HLA in healthy donors. Use of 60 Vbeta and 13 Jbeta primers characterized the PCR. Assay used: immunoSEQ multiplex PCR; TCRdb lists only in-frame clones, some missing. Among tens of thousands of clones listed, 55% to 65% were seen once. Sequenced sample: PBMCs. These receptors all come from a woman aged 45 to 65 in good health and CMV-seronegative.

This clone has a handful of counts. The chain combines TRBV7-6 with TRBJ1-1; 11 bases match TRBD1. The CDR3 runs 15 residues. With 5 bases clipped from V and 5 bases from J, the junction kept 7 bases outside the gene matches. CDR1 is SGHVS and CDR2 is FNYEAQ in the germline V gene. The chain's CDR3 is CASSPGQGVGTEAFF. The CDR3 DNA reads as TGTGCCAGCAGCCCGGGACAGGGGGTCGGTACTGAAGCTTTCTTT.

V is TRBV7-3 and J is TRBJ1-1; D unclear. CDR3 size: 14 residues. CDR1 is SGHTA and CDR2 is FQGTGA in the germline V gene. V lost 5 bases and J lost 1, with 11 bases in between. The chain's CDR3 is CASSPTGRNTEAFF. The CDR3 DNA follows: TGTGCCAGCAGCCCGACGGGGAGGAACACTGAAGCTTTCTTT.

This clone was detected many times. The CDR3 sequence is CASSKGLAGANEQFF. DNA of the CDR3: TGTGCCAGCAGCAAAGGACTAGCGGGAGCCAATGAGCAGTTCTTC. The chain uses TRBV21-1 and TRBJ2-1; the table assigns TRBD2, which was not confirmed against the DNA. TRBV21-1 is classified as a pseudogene. The CDR3 covers 15 residues.

With regard to this clone: This CDR3 is also generated by other DNA sequences in the sample. The genes are TRBV30 and TRBJ1-3, with unresolved D. CDR1 and CDR2 (germline): GTSNPN, SVGIG (reference sequence). V lost 0 bases and J 0 bases, leaving 3 bases between the germline ends. The length of the CDR3 is 13 residues. This chain's CDR3 is CAWSVSSGNTIYF. For the CDR3, the DNA is TGTGCCTGGAGTGTTAGCTCTGGAAACACCATATATTTT.

CDR3 sequence (DNA): TGTGCCAGCAGCCCCCCGGCCGGGGGGACCACTGAAGCTTTCTTT. Its protein product is CASSPPAGGTTEAFF. The chain uses TRBV7-9 and TRBJ1-1; D is perhaps TRBD1 (5 bases). Trimming removed 5 bases from V and 4 bases from J, with 17 bases in between. This CDR3 is 15 amino acids long. Germline-derived CDR1 and CDR2 are SEHNR and FQNEAQ (reference sequence).

The chain links TRBV6-6 to TRBJ1-4; D not resolved. Trimming left V 6 bases short and J 0 bases short, with 8 bases between. This CDR3 comprises 14 residues. Per the germline V gene, CDR1 is MNHNY and CDR2 is SVGAGI (reference sequence). The CDR3 sequence: CASSPRATNEKLFF. The CDR3 nucleotides are TGTGCCAGCAGCCCCCGGGCAACTAATGAAAAACTGTTTTTT.

V is TRBV29-1 and J is TRBJ2-1; a weak D match, TRBD2 (5 bases). CDR3 length: 11 amino acids. V lost 7 bases and J 8 bases, leaving 12 bases between the germline ends. Germline V gene lookup returns CDR1 SQVTM and CDR2 ANQGSEA. In DNA, the CDR3 is TGCAGCGCCCCCCGGCGGGATGAGCAGTTCTTC. This codes for CSAPRRDEQFF.

V gene TRBV9 combines with J gene TRBJ2-7; 8 nucleotides match TRBD1. Germline V gene data show CDR1 as SGDLS and CDR2 as YYNGEE. The length of the CDR3 is 15 residues. With V trimmed by 3 bases and J by 4 bases, 9 bases remained unmatched. CDR3 sequence (DNA): TGTGCCAGCAGCGCCAACCAGGGGGCGGCTTACGAGCAGTACTTC. It translates to CASSANQGAAYEQYF.

V and J are TRBV29-1 and TRBJ2-7; 9 positions match TRBD2. This CDR3 spans 16 amino acids. After removal of 0 bases from V and 6 bases from J, the junction contained 12 bases not matched to a gene. Germline V gene sequence: CDR1 SQVTM, CDR2 ANQGSEA. CDR3 amino acids: CSVEDQGLAGLGEQYF. In nucleotides, the CDR3 is TGCAGCGTTGAAGACCAGGGGCTAGCGGGATTGGGCGAGCAGTACTTC.

This clone showed up just once. The V and J genes are TRBV5-1 and TRBJ1-5, with 8 bases matching TRBD1. The V and J ends lost 0 bases and 9 bases, in that order; junction bases with no gene match: 8. Per the germline V gene, CDR1 is SGHRS and CDR2 is YFSETQ. The CDR3 has 15 amino acids. For the CDR3, the DNA is TGCGCCAGCAGCTTGGAGGGGCAGGGGGCTTCGCCCCAGCATTTT. Translating gives CASSLEGQGASPQHF.

There are a few counts of this clone. The chain combines TRBV28 with TRBJ1-1, with a weak D call TRBD1 (5 bases). Germline CDR1 MDHEN, CDR2 SYDVKM. The CDR3 is 12 residues long. Trimming took 6 bases from V and 6 from J, leaving 11 bases between them. The DNA for the CDR3 is TGTGCCAGCAGCCTACAGGTCTCTGAAGCTTTCTTT. It yields the protein CASSLQVSEAFF. The variable domain in full, completed from reference TRBV28 and TRBJ1-1, reads DVKVTQSSRYLVKRTGEKVFLECVQDMDHENMFWYRQDPGLGLRLIYFSYDVKMKEKGDIPEGYSVSREKKERFSLILESASTNQTSMYLCASSLQVSEAFFGQGTRLTVV.

This chain uses TRBV6-5 with TRBJ1-5, with a tentative D call TRBD1 (5 bases). The CDR3 sequence is 13 residues long. Germline V gives CDR1 MNHEY, CDR2 SVGAGI. Trimming took off 6 bases at V and 6 bases at J, with 12 bases between the two ends. The CDR3 reads CASSIGGSQPQHF. As DNA, the CDR3 is TGTGCCAGCAGCATTGGGGGGTCTCAGCCCCAGCATTTT.

The chain is built from TRBV9 and TRBJ2-6; a possible D gene is TRBD2 (5 bases). This CDR3 comprises 18 residues. Germline lookup yields CDR1 SGDLS and CDR2 YYNGEE. Trimming cost V 0 bases and J 0 bases, with 13 bases left between them. The CDR3 loop reads CASSVESGVASGANVLTF. The CDR3 nucleotides are TGTGCCAGCAGCGTAGAATCCGGGGTGGCCTCTGGGGCCAACGTCCTGACTTTC.

This chain links TRBV29-1 with TRBJ1-4; D call uncertain. CDR1 is SQVTM and CDR2 is ANQGSEA in the germline V gene. The CDR3 has 13 amino acids. The V and J ends lost 6 bases and 8 bases respectively, with 16 bases between them. CDR3 region: CSVEAGGKEKLFF. The CDR3 DNA reads as TGCAGCGTGGAGGCCGGAGGGAAGGAAAAACTGTTTTTT.

CDR3 DNA sequence: TGTGCCACCAGCGCAACAGGGTCAGCTGGCTACACCTTC. It specifies CATSATGSAGYTF. The chain links TRBV15 to TRBJ1-2; tentative D call: TRBD1 (6 bases). The V end lost 5 bases, the J end lost 7 bases, and 14 bases lay between the germline ends. Looked up from germline, CDR1 is LNHNV and CDR2 is YYDKDF (reference sequence). CDR3 length equals 13 residues.

V is TRBV10-3 and J is TRBJ1-1; no definite D call. The ends were cut back, 6 bases at V and 5 bases at J, with 19 bases in the middle. Per germline, CDR1 ENHRY and CDR2 SYGVKD. CDR3 length equals 15 residues. As DNA, the CDR3 is TGTGCCATCAGGTACAGTACGATTGGAGGAACTGAAGCTTTCTTT. This codes for CAIRYSTIGGTEAFF.

The chain links TRBV4-2 to TRBJ2-1, with TRBD2 identical over 10 bases. The CDR3 extends over 16 amino acids. Germline trimming cut 2 bases from V and 5 bases from J; bases unmatched to any gene: 6. Germline CDR1 and CDR2: LGHNA and YNFKEQ. Here the CDR3 DNA reads TGTGCCAGCAGCCAAACGGGGACTAGCGCTAACAATGAGCAGTTCTTC. As protein: CASSQTGTSANNEQFF.

The chain links TRBV6-4 to TRBJ2-3, with 12 bases aligning to TRBD2. CDR3 size: 17 residues. The V and J ends lost 0 bases and 2 bases, in that order; junction bases with no gene match: 3. CDR1 and CDR2 (germline): MRHNA, SNTAGT. The CDR3 sequence is CASSDSLAGGSTDTQYF. CDR3 DNA sequence: TGTGCCAGCAGTGACTCCCTAGCGGGAGGGTCCACAGATACGCAGTATTTT.

The gene calls are TRBV4-3 and TRBJ1-5; D is undetermined. Germline CDR1 is LGHNA and CDR2 is YSLEER. The V end lost 4 bases, the J end lost 11 bases, and 24 bases lay between the germline ends. The CDR3 is made up of 16 amino acids. The CDR3 nucleotides are TGCGCCAGCAGCCCCGGAGTTGGGCCGGAGGTGGAAGCCCAGCATTTT. Its translation is CASSPGVGPEVEAQHF.

The chain links TRBV2 to TRBJ1-2, with D possibly TRBD1 on 5 matching bases. CDR3 length equals 14 residues. CDR1 and CDR2 (germline): SNHLY, FYNNEI. V shed 4 bases and J shed 2 bases, with 11 bases lying between them. For the CDR3, the DNA is TGTGCCAGCAGTGGAGACTGGGGCAACTATGGCTACACCTTC. Protein: CASSGDWGNYGYTF.

This clone was observed a few times. The V call is TRBV11-2, the J call TRBJ2-1; maybe TRBD2 (6 bases). Trimming took off 0 bases at V and 4 bases at J, with 10 bases between the two ends. Germline CDR1 SGHAT, CDR2 FQNNGV. CDR3 length: 15 amino acids. In DNA, the CDR3 is TGTGCCAGCAGCTTAGAATTCGGAGGGTACAATGAGCAGTTCTTC. Translation: CASSLEFGGYNEQFF.

This clone has more than one count but fewer than ten. The chain links TRBV4-3 to TRBJ2-2; D unresolved. V gave up 1 base and J gave up 7 bases, with 7 bases separating them. In germline, CDR1 is LGHNA, CDR2 YSLEER. The CDR3 length is 13 residues. In DNA, the CDR3 is TGCGCCAGCAGCCAAGGAGATGTCGGGGAGCTGTTTTTT. As protein: CASSQGDVGELFF.

The CDR3 DNA is TGTGCCACCAGCGGGACTTACCTCTCGGACGGGCAGTACTTC. Amino acid sequence: CATSGTYLSDGQYF. This chain joins TRBV15 and TRBJ2-7; maybe TRBD2 (6 bases). Germline V CDR1 and CDR2: LNHNV, YYDKDF (reference sequence). V was trimmed by 5 bases and J by 9 bases, leaving 20 bases between them. The CDR3 runs to 14 residues.

This clone was seen a handful of times. The chain couples TRBV15 to TRBJ2-7; D is possibly TRBD1 (5 bases). This CDR3 is 14 amino acids long. Trimming stripped 5 bases from V and 4 bases from J, with 15 bases between. Germline V gives CDR1 LNHNV, CDR2 YYDKDF (reference sequence). In nucleotides, the CDR3 is TGTGCCACCAGCGATGGGCCAGGGTTTTACGAGCAGTACTTC. Its translation: CATSDGPGFYEQYF.

This chain uses TRBV7-2 with TRBJ1-1; TRBD1 aligns across 10 bases. The CDR3 sequence is 19 residues long. Trimming took 1 base from V and 1 from J; bases not matched to a gene: 12. CDR1 is SGHTA and CDR2 is FQGNSA in the germline V gene. The CDR3 loop is CASSLGVGQGGWENTEAFF. CDR3 DNA sequence: TGTGCCAGCAGCTTAGGAGTCGGACAGGGGGGCTGGGAGAACACTGAAGCTTTCTTT. Drawing the rest from reference TRBV7-2 and TRBJ1-1, the complete variable domain is GAGVSQSPSNKVTEKGKDVELRCDPISGHTALYWYRQSLGQGLEFLIYFQGNSAPDKSGLPSDRFSAERTGGSVSTLTIQRTQQEDSAVYLCASSLGVGQGGWENTEAFFGQGTRLTVV.